This T cell receptor beta chain was identified during a study of cytomegalovirus exposure and HLA in healthy donors. Study information: The 90 to 150 validation repertoires, a later analysis reported, used the same platform as the 700 or so repertoires from the first cohort.

This clone was seen repeatedly, ten times or more. What it binds is not known. The donors were in the 120-subject validation cohort; that cohort was separate from the roughly 700-subject first cohort. TCRdb's copy holds only in-frame clones and misses some; the assay was immunoSEQ multiplex PCR. In the table there are around 75,000 clones, 70% to 90% of which are singletons. The CDR3 contains 19 residues. General study findings and limits: A list of around 160 TCR beta chains associated with cytomegalovirus was given. The classifier, whose performance was assessed in both the original and validation cohorts, reportedly diagnosed cytomegalovirus status with high specificity and sensitivity.

The V gene is TRBV21-1, the J gene TRBJ2-1; TRBD2 is taken as the D call from the table, unchecked against the DNA. TRBV21-1 is given as a pseudogene. The sequencing sample was made of PBMCs. The sequence was obtained from a man younger than 45 in good health and CMV-seronegative. The CDR3 nucleotides read TGTGCCAGCAGCAAATACCCCAGCCTAGCGGGAGGGATCCACAATGAGCAGTTCTTC. Amino acid sequence: CASSKYPSLAGGIHNEQFF.